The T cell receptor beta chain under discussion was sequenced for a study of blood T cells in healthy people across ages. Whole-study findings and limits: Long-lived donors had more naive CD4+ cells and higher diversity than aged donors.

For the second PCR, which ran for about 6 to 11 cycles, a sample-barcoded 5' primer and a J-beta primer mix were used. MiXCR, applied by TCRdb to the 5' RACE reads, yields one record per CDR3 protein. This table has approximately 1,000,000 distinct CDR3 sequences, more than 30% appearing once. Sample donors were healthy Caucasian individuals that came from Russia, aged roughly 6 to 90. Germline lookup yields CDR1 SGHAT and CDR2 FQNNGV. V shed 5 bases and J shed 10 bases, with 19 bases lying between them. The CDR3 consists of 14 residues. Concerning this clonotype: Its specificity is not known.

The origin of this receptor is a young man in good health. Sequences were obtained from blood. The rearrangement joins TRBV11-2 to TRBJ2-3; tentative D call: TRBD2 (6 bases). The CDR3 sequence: CASSRLINRESQYF. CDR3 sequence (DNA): TGTGCCAGCAGCCGCCTAATCAATCGGGAGTCGCAGTATTTT.